This T cell receptor (beta chain) is drawn from a study of blood T cells in healthy people across ages. Study-wide context: Per two T cells, template switching captured roughly one barcoded beta molecule. Overall study findings and caveats: Researchers report that TCR beta diversity correlated strongly with naive T cell percentage.

In the case of this clonotype: Its antigen is not identified.

A sample-barcoded 5' primer and a J-beta primer mix were used in a second PCR of roughly 7 to 11 cycles. Every cDNA molecule bore a tag from a template-switch adaptor containing 12 random nucleotides. TCRdb ran MiXCR on the 5' RACE reads and lists one entry per CDR3 protein. This sample has about 1.5 million distinct CDR3 sequences; approximately 43% occur once, and the top ten carry more than 4%. V lost 1 base and J lost 3, with 10 bases in between. Germline V CDR1 and CDR2: KGHSH, LQKENI. CDR3 length: 14 amino acids. No fewer than 5.5 micrograms of total RNA were isolated from every sample. Material for sequencing was blood. The TCR sequence derives from a young woman in good health. The chain employs TRBV18 and TRBJ2-7; D not certain. The CDR3 region is CASSPRYTYYEQYF. In DNA form, the CDR3 reads TGTGCCAGCTCACCACGTTACACCTACTACGAGCAGTACTTC. The variable domain in full, with the rest retrieved from reference TRBV18 and TRBJ2-7, is NAGVMQNPRHLVRRRGQEARLRCSPMKGHSHVYWYRQLPEEGLKFMVYLQKENIIDESGMPKERFSAEFPKEGPSILRIQQVVRGDSAAYFCASSPRYTYYEQYFGPGTRLTVT.